This is a list of T cell receptor beta chains from one sample in a study of T cell changes during pregnancy in multiple sclerosis. TCRdb's table, derived via immunoSEQ multiplex PCR, lists solely in-frame clones and lacks some. The sample lists around 34,000 clones, 90% occurring once. Material: CD8+ T cells from peripheral blood mononuclear cells, obtained in the first trimester of pregnancy. These receptors came from a female donor with multiple sclerosis, enrolled in a pregnancy study. The CDR3 runs from the conserved cysteine through the conserved F or W. The D gene is left open where the match is weak. A clone size is listed for some rows: how often the clone was seen (once, few, many), or a class if it is expanded.

V gene,D gene,J gene,clone size,CDR3 DNA,CDR3 protein
TRBV7-2,NA,TRBJ2-5,NA,TGTGCCAGCAGCTTAGAGGGACTCTTTCAAGAGACCCAGTACTTC,CASSLEGLFQETQYF
TRBV2,TRBD1,TRBJ2-5,NA,TGTGCCAGCGGCCTCGGCCAGGGGGTCAATGAAGAGACCCAGTACTTC,CASGLGQGVNEETQYF
TRBV27,TRBD1,TRBJ2-7,NA,TGTGCCAGCAGTTCGCCCCGACAGGGTAAAAACTACGAGCAGTACTTC,CASSSPRQGKNYEQYF
TRBV19,TRBD2,TRBJ2-1,NA,TGTGCCAGTAGTATAGAAGCGGGAGGGGATGAGCAGTTCTTC,CASSIEAGGDEQFF
TRBV29-1,NA,TRBJ2-3,once,TGCAGCGTGGACAACAGGGTAACAACAGATACGCAGTATTTT,CSVDNRVTTDTQYF
TRBV2,NA,TRBJ2-3,NA,TGTGCCAGCATTGGAGGGGGAGGGCCCTCTAGCACAGATACGCAGTATTTT,CASIGGGGPSSTDTQYF
TRBV7-9,NA,TRBJ2-1,NA,TGTGCCAGCATCGATTCACTCGCCAATGAGCAGTTCTTC,CASIDSLANEQFF
TRBV19,NA,TRBJ1-1,NA,TGTGCCAGTAGTCTTCAGGGACAAAACACTGAAGCTTTCTTT,CASSLQGQNTEAFF
TRBV6-5,TRBD1,TRBJ1-5,NA,TGTGCCAGCAGTCCGGGACAGGGTACTCAGCCCCAGCATTTT,CASSPGQGTQPQHF
TRBV9,TRBD2,TRBJ2-2,NA,TGTGCCAGCAGCTCTTCTAGCGGGAGCACCGGGGAGCTGTTTTTT,CASSSSSGSTGELFF
TRBV7-9,NA,TRBJ2-3,NA,TGTGCCAGCAGCACTACTAGGGATTGGAATACGCAGTATTTT,CASSTTRDWNTQYF
TRBV5-6,NA,TRBJ2-1,NA,TGTGCCAGCACCCAGACAAGGAACGATGAGCAGTTCTTC,CASTQTRNDEQFF
TRBV6-1,TRBD2,TRBJ2-1,NA,TGTGCCAGCAGTGAAGGTTGGGGACTAGCGTCAAATGAGCAGTTCTTC,CASSEGWGLASNEQFF
TRBV4-1,NA,TRBJ1-4,NA,TGCGCCAGCAGCCATCGTCGGGGGACTAATGAAAAACTGTTTTTT,CASSHRRGTNEKLFF
TRBV7-9,NA,TRBJ2-5,NA,TGTGCCAGCAGCTTAGGAGGCACCAAAGAGACCCAGTACTTC,CASSLGGTKETQYF
TRBV4-2,NA,TRBJ2-2,medium-sized,TGTGCCAGCAGCCAAGGAGACTCGAACACCGGGGAGCTGTTTTTT,CASSQGDSNTGELFF
TRBV6-5,NA,TRBJ2-1,NA,TGTGCCAGCAGCCTCCGTTCTAGCAATGAGCAGTTCTTC,CASSLRSSNEQFF
TRBV27,NA,TRBJ2-1,NA,TGTGCCAGCAGTTTAGGGGCTGCTGTCTACAATGAGCAGTTCTTC,CASSLGAAVYNEQFF
TRBV6-5,TRBD2,TRBJ2-5,NA,TGTGCCAGCTCCTCGGGACTAGCGGTACAAGAGACCCAGTACTTC,CASSSGLAVQETQYF
TRBV6-5,NA,TRBJ1-2,NA,TGTGCCAGCAGTTATACGCCGGCGGGCGGCTACACCTTC,CASSYTPAGGYTF
TRBV28,NA,TRBJ2-3,NA,TGTGCCAGCAGTCCCTTGCTAGCCGAAACCCACACAGATACGCAGTATTTT,CASSPLLAETHTDTQYF
TRBV27,TRBD2,TRBJ2-7,NA,TGTGCCAGCAGTTGGGTAGCGGGAACCTACGAGCAGTACTTC,CASSWVAGTYEQYF
TRBV15,NA,TRBJ2-1,NA,TGTGCCACCAGCAGAGTAGCACCCAATGAGCAGTTCTTC,CATSRVAPNEQFF
TRBV5-4,TRBD2,TRBJ2-7,NA,TGTGCCAGCAGCTTGCTGACTAGCCCGGACTACGAGCAGTACTTC,CASSLLTSPDYEQYF
TRBV7-9,TRBD2,TRBJ2-3,NA,TGTGCCAGCAGGAAGACTAGCGGGTACCCAGATACGCAGTATTTT,CASRKTSGYPDTQYF
TRBV28,NA,TRBJ2-1,NA,TGTGCCAGCAGGTCATGGGGAGATGAGCAGTTCTTC,CASRSWGDEQFF
TRBV13,NA,TRBJ2-1,NA,TGTGCCAGCAGCTTATTTGGCCCTCAGTCCTACAATGAGCAGTTCTTC,CASSLFGPQSYNEQFF
TRBV7-9,NA,TRBJ2-4,NA,TGTGCCAGCAGCTCCGGGACGGCAGGGGACATTCAGTACTTC,CASSSGTAGDIQYF
TRBV18,NA,TRBJ1-2,NA,TGTGCCAGCTCACCACCGGCCTCAGGGTACGATGGCTACACCTTC,CASSPPASGYDGYTF
TRBV4-1,TRBD2,TRBJ2-7,NA,TGCGCCAGCAGCCAAGTTATAGCGGGGATCTACGAGCAGTACTTC,CASSQVIAGIYEQYF
TRBV6-4,TRBD2,TRBJ2-3,NA,TGTGCCAGCAGTGAAACTAGCGGGAGCGTAGATACGCAGTATTTT,CASSETSGSVDTQYF
TRBV7-9,TRBD1,TRBJ1-1,once,TGTGCCAGCAGCCCTAAGACAGGGGACGCGAACACTGAAGCTTTCTTT,CASSPKTGDANTEAFF
TRBV5-4,NA,TRBJ1-6,NA,TGTGCCAGCAGCTTGAGATTGAGAGGATCACCCCTCCACTTT,CASSLRLRGSPLHF
TRBV19,NA,TRBJ2-1,NA,TGTGCCAGTAGTATGGGGGCCGGGGAGCAGTTCTTC,CASSMGAGEQFF
TRBV27,TRBD2,TRBJ2-3,NA,TGTGCCAGCAGTTTATCGGGAGCGGGAGGGTCCCCTTACACAGATACGCAGTATTTT,CASSLSGAGGSPYTDTQYF
TRBV28,TRBD2,TRBJ2-5,NA,TGTGCCAGCAGTAATCCGGGACTAAGGAGCGTAGAGACCCAGTACTTC,CASSNPGLRSVETQYF
TRBV28,NA,TRBJ1-2,NA,TGTGCCAGCAGTTTGCGGATTGACTATGGCTACACCTTC,CASSLRIDYGYTF
TRBV19,NA,TRBJ2-6,once,TGTGCCAGTAGTATAGGCGGCTCTGGGGCCAACGTCCTGACTTTC,CASSIGGSGANVLTF
TRBV4-3,NA,TRBJ1-5,NA,TGCGCCAGCAGCCAAGAAGCGGTAGGGTCAGGTCAGCCCCAGCATTTT,CASSQEAVGSGQPQHF
TRBV4-3,NA,TRBJ2-7,once,TGCGCCAGCAGCCAAGCGCAAGGGGCTAGTTACGAGCAGTACTTC,CASSQAQGASYEQYF
TRBV20-1,NA,TRBJ2-3,NA,TGCAGTGCACAAACAGATACGCAGTATTTT,CSAQTDTQYF
TRBV25-1,TRBD1,TRBJ1-5,NA,TGTGCCAGCAGACAGGGGCCCTCCTGGGGCAATCAGCCCCAGCATTTT,CASRQGPSWGNQPQHF
TRBV7-9,TRBD1,TRBJ2-7,NA,TGTGCCAGCAGCTTAGCCTCTAGGGGGACAGTCCCCTACGAGCAGTACTTC,CASSLASRGTVPYEQYF
TRBV13,TRBD1,TRBJ1-1,NA,TGTGCCAGCAGGGGACAGCCGAACACTGAAGCTTTCTTT,CASRGQPNTEAFF
TRBV7-9,NA,TRBJ2-3,NA,TGTGCCAGCCGGGGTGGAGCAGATACGCAGTATTTT,CASRGGADTQYF
TRBV5-4,NA,TRBJ2-4,NA,TGTGCCAGCAGCGGAGAAAACATTCAGTACTTC,CASSGENIQYF
TRBV27,TRBD2,TRBJ2-7,NA,TGTGCCAGCAGTTTAACGACTAGCGGACTGAACTACGAGCAGTACTTC,CASSLTTSGLNYEQYF
TRBV28,NA,TRBJ2-5,NA,TGTGCCAGCTCCCCGCGCCTCCAAGAGACCCAGTACTTC,CASSPRLQETQYF
TRBV9,NA,TRBJ1-1,NA,TGTGCCAGCAACCCCGGGGAGAACACTGAAGCTTTCTTT,CASNPGENTEAFF
TRBV10-3,NA,TRBJ2-2,NA,TGTGCCATCAGTGAAGGGATGGGGCCCGGGGAGCTGTTTTTT,CAISEGMGPGELFF
TRBV6-5,NA,TRBJ1-2,NA,TGTGCCAGCAGTTACTCGATTCGGGGAATACCGCATGGCTACACCTTC,CASSYSIRGIPHGYTF
TRBV28,NA,TRBJ2-1,NA,TGTGCCAGCAGTTCCATCCTGGTCTCGGCGGGAAATAATGAGCAGTTCTTC,CASSSILVSAGNNEQFF